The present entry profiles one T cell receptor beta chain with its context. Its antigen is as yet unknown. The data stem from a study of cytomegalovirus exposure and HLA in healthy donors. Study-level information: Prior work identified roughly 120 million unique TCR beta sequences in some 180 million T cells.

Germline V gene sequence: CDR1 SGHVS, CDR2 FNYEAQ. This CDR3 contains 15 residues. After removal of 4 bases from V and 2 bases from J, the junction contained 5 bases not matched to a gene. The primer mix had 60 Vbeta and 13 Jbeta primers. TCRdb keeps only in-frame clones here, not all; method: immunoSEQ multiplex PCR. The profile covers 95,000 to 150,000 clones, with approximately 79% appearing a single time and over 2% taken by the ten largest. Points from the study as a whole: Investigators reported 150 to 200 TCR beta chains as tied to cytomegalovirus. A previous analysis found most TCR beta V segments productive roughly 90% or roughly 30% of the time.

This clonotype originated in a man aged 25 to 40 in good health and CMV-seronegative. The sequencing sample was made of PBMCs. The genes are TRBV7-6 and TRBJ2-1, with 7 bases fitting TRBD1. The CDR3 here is CASSYAQGAYNEQFF. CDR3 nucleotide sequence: TGTGCCAGCAGCTACGCCCAGGGGGCCTACAATGAGCAGTTCTTC.